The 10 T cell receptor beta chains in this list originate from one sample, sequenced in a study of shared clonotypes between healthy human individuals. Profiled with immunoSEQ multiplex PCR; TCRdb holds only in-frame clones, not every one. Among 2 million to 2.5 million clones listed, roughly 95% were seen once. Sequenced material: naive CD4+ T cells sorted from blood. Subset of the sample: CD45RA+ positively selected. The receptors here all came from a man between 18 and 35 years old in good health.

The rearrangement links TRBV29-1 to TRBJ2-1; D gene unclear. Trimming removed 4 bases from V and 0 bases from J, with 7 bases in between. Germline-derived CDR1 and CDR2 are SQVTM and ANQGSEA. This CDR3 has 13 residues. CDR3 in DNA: TGCAGCGTTGTCTACCTCTCCTACAATGAGCAGTTCTTC. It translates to CSVVYLSYNEQFF.

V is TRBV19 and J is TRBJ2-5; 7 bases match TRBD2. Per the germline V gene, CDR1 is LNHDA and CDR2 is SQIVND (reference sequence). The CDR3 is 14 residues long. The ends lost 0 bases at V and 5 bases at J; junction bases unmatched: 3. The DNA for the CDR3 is TGTGCCAGTAGTATAGATGTGGGGGGGGAGACCCAGTACTTC. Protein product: CASSIDVGGETQYF.

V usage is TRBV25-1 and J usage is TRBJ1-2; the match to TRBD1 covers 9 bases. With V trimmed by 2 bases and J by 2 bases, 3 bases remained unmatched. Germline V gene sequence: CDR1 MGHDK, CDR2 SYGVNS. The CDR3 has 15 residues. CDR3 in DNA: TGTGCCAGCAGTGAACCCGGGACAGGGAACTATGGCTACACCTTC. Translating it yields CASSEPGTGNYGYTF.

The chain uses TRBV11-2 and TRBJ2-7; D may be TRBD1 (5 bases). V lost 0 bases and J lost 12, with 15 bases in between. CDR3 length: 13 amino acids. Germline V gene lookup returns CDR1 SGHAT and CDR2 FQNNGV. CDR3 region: CASSLDQWQGRYF. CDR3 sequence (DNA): TGTGCCAGCAGCTTAGATCAGTGGCAGGGAAGGTACTTC.

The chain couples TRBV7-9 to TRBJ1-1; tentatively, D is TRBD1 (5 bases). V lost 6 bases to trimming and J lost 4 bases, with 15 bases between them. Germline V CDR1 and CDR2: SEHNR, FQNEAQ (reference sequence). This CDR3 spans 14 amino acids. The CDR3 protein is CASRSTGVSTEAFF. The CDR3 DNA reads TGTGCCAGCAGATCCACAGGTGTATCCACTGAAGCTTTCTTT.

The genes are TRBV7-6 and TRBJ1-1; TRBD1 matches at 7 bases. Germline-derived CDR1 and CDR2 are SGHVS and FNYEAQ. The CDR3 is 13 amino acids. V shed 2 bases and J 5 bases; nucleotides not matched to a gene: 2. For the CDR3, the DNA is TGTGCCAGCAGCTTAATGACAGGGACTGAAGCTTTCTTT. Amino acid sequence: CASSLMTGTEAFF.

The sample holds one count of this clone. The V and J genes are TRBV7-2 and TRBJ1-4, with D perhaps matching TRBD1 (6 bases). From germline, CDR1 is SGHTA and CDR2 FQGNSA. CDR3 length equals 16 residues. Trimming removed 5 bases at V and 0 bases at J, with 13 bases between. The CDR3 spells CASSAMGGATNEKLFF. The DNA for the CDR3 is TGTGCCAGCAGCGCGATGGGGGGCGCAACTAATGAAAAACTGTTTTTT.

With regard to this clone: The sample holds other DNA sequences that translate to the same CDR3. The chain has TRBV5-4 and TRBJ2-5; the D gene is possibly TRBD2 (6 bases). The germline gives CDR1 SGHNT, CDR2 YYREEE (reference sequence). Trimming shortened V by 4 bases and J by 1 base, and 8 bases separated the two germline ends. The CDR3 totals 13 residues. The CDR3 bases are TGTGCCAGCAGCCCCGGGGGCCAAGAGACCCAGTACTTC. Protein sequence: CASSPGGQETQYF.

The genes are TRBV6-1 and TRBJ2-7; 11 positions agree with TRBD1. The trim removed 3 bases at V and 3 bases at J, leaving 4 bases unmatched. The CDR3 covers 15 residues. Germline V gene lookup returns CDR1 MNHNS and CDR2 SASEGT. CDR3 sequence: CASSDRGQGVYEQYF. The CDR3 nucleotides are TGTGCCAGCAGTGACAGGGGACAGGGGGTCTACGAGCAGTACTTC.

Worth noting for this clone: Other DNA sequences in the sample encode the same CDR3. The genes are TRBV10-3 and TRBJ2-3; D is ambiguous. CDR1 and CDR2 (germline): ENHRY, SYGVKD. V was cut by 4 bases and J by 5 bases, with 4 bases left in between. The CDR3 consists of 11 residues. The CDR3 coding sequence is TGTGCCATCAGTGCCGAAGATACGCAGTATTTT. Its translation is CAISAEDTQYF.